This TCR beta chain was captured by sequencing in a study of blood T cell repertoires in COVID-19. The wider study: Samples of COVID-19 (acute and convalescent) were obtained from the United States, Italy and Spain. Nucleic acid was either cDNA or gDNA, and it came from T cells, B-cell-depleted T cells, or PBMCs.

Per the authors' pipeline: For nucleated cells, counts were estimated from reference gene primer amplification. TCRdb keeps only in-frame clones here, not all; method: immunoSEQ multiplex PCR. The V and J calls and clone size are taken from that table; D and trimming were inferred from the DNA. The sample includes 150,000 to 200,000 clones, approximately 82% of them seen just once. The J segment lost 10 bases and the V segment lost 5 bases, leaving 5 bases of the junction unmatched. Germline V lookup: CDR1 MNHEY, CDR2 SVGEGT. This CDR3 spans 12 amino acids. Sequenced: peripheral blood. This sequence originates from a human donor with acute or convalescent COVID-19. The donor label of this sample is uncertain. The chain has TRBV6-2 or TRBV6-3 and TRBJ1-1, with 9 bases lining up with TRBD1. The CDR3: CASSPQDRGAFF. CDR3 DNA: TGTGCCAGCAGTCCCCAGGACAGGGGAGCTTTCTTT.